The source of this T cell receptor beta chain is a study of blood T cell repertoires in COVID-19. V was clipped by 2 bases and J by 0 bases; unmatched bases: 1. CDR3 length equals 14 residues. The germline CDR1 and CDR2 sequences are LNHDA and SQIVND (reference sequence). Method: immunoSEQ multiplex PCR; TCRdb's copy keeps in-frame clones and lacks some. Of 200,000 or so clones in the sample, 88% were seen once. The clonotype comes from a man between 65 and 85 years old with active or convalescent COVID-19. The chain has TRBV19 and TRBJ2-7, with 7 bases matching TRBD1. Sequencing was carried out using peripheral blood. CDR3 residues: CASSIRDSSYEQYF. The CDR3 DNA sequence: TGTGCCAGTAGTATAAGGGACAGCTCCTACGAGCAGTACTTC.